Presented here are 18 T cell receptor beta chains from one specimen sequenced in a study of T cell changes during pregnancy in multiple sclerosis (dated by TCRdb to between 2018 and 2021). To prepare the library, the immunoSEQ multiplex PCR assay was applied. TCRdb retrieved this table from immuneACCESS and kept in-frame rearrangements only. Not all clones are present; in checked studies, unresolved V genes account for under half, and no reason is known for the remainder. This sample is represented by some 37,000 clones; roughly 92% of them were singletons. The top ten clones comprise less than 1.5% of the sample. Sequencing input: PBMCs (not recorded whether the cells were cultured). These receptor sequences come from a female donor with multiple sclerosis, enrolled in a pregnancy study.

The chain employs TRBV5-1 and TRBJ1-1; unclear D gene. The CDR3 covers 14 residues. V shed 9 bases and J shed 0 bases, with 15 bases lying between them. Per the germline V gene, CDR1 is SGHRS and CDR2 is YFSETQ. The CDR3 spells CATKPGQLNTEAFF. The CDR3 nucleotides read TGCGCCACCAAGCCGGGCCAACTGAACACTGAAGCTTTCTTT.

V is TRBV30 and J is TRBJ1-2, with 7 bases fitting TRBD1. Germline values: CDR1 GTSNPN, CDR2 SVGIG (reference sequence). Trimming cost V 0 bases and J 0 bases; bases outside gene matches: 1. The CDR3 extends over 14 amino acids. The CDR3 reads CAWSVGQPNYGYTF. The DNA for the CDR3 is TGTGCCTGGAGTGTGGGACAGCCTAACTATGGCTACACCTTC.

CDR3 residues: CASTARHFLRDTQYF. The CDR3 bases are TGTGCCAGCACAGCACGCCACTTTCTTAGGGATACGCAGTATTTT. V and J are TRBV2 and TRBJ2-3; D gene uncertain. The germline CDR1 and CDR2 sequences are SNHLY and FYNNEI. Trimming shortened V by 7 bases and J by 6 bases, and 20 bases separated the two germline ends. The CDR3 loop spans 15 amino acids. The whole variable domain, filled in from reference TRBV2 and TRBJ2-3, reads EPEVTQTPSHQVTQMGQEVILRCVPISNHLYFYWYRQILGQKVEFLVSFYNNEISEKSEIFDDQFSVERPDGSNFTLKIRSTKLEDSAMYFCASTARHFLRDTQYFGPGTRLTVL.

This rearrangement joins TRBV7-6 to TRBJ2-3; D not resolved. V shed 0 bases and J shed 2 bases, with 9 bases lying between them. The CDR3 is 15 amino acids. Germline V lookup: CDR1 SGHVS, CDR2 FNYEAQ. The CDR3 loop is CASSLAQRYTDTQYF. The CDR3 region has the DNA TGTGCCAGCAGCTTAGCACAGCGCTACACAGATACGCAGTATTTT.

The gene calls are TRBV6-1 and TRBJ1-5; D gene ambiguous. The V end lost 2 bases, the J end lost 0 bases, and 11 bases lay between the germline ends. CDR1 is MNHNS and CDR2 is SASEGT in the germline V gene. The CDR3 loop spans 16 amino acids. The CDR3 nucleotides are TGTGCCAGCAGTGAATCACGGTTCTATAGCAATCAGCCCCAGCATTTT. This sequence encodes CASSESRFYSNQPQHF.

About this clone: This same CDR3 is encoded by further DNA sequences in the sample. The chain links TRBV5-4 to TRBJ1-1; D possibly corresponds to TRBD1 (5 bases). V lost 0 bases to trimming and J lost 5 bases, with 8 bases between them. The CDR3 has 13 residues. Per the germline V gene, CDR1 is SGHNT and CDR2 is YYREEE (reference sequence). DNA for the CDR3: TGTGCCAGCAGCTTGGGCTCAGGGACTGAAGCTTTCTTT. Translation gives CASSLGSGTEAFF.

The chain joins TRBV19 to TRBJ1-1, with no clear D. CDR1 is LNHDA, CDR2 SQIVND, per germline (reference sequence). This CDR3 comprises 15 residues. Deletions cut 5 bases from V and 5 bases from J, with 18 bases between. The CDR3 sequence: CASSPLPSSRTEAFF. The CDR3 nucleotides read TGTGCCAGTAGTCCTCTTCCCAGCTCGCGGACTGAAGCTTTCTTT.

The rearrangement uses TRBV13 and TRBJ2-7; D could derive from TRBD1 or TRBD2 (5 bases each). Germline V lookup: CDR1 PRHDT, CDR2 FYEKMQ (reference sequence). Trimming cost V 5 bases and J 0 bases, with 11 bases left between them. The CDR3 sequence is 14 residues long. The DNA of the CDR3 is TGTGCCAGCAGCCAGGGACGGAGCTCCTACGAGCAGTACTTC. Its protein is CASSQGRSSYEQYF.

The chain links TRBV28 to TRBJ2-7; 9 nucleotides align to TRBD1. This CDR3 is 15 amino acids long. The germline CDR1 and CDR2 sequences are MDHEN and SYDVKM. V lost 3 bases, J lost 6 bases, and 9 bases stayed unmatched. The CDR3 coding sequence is TGTGCCAGCAGTTTCCCCCCGGGACAGGGAGCCGAGCAGTACTTC. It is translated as CASSFPPGQGAEQYF.

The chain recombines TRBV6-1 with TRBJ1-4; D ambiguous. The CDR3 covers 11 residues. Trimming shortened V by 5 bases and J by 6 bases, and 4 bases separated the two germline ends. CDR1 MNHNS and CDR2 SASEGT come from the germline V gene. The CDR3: CASSYDEKLFF. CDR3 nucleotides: TGTGCCAGCAGTTATGATGAAAAACTGTTTTTT.

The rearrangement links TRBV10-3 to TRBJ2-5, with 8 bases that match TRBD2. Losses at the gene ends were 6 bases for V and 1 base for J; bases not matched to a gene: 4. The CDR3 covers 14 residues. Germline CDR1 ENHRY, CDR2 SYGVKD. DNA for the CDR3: TGTGCCATCAGGCCAACTAGCGGCCAAGAGACCCAGTACTTC. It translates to CAIRPTSGQETQYF.

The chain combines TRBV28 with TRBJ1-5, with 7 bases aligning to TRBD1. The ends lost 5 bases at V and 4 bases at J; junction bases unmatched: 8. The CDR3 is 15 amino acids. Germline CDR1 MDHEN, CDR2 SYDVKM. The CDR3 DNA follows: TGTGCCAGCAGTCTTCTGACAGGGCTGAATCAGCCCCAGCATTTT. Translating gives CASSLLTGLNQPQHF.

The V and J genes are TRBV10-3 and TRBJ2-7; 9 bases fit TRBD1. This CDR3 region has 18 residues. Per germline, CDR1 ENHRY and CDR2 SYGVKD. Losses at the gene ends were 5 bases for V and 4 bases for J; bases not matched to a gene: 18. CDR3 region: CAISHPGQGPHGDYEQYF. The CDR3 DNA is TGTGCCATCAGTCATCCGGGACAGGGCCCACACGGGGATTACGAGCAGTACTTC.

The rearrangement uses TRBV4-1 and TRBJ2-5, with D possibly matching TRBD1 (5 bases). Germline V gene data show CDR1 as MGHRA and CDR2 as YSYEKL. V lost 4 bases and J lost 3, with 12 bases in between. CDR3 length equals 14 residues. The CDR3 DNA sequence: TGCGCCAGCAGCCCCCAGCAAGGGGAAGAGACCCAGTACTTC. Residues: CASSPQQGEETQYF.

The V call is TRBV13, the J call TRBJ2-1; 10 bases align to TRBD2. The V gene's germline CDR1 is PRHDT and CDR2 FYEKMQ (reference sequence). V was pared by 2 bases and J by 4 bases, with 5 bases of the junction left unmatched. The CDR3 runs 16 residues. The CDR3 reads CASSLFSSGRYNEQFF. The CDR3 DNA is TGTGCCAGCAGCTTATTCTCTAGCGGGAGATACAATGAGCAGTTCTTC.

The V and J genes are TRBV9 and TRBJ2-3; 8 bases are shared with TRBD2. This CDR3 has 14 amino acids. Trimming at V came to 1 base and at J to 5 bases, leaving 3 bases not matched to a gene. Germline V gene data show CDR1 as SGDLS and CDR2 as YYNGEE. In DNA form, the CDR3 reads TGTGCCAGCAGCGTATCCCTAGCGGGAGATACGCAGTATTTT. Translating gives CASSVSLAGDTQYF.

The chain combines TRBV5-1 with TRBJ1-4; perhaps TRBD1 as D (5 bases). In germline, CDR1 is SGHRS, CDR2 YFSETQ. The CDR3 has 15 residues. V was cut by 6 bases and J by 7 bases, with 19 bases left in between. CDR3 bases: TGCGCCAGCAAGATTGGGGGTCCCTTAGGTGAAAAACTGTTTTTT. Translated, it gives CASKIGGPLGEKLFF.

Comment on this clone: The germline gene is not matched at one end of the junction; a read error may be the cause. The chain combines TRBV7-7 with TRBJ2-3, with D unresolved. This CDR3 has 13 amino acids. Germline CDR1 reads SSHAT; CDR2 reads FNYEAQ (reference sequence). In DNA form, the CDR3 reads TGTGCTAGCAGCTTAAGCGTCACAGATACGCAGTATTTT. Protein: CASSLSVTDTQYF.